Below are 21 T cell receptor beta chains sequenced from a single sample in a study of response to subunit inactivated influenza vaccine. TCRdb reprocessed the RT-PCR reads with MiXCR, giving one entry per CDR3 protein. The sample contains around 580,000 distinct CDR3 sequences, approximately 14% of which appear only once. Source: PBMCs from blood, taken about 12 days after vaccination. These receptors originate from a man in his fifties who received an inactivated influenza vaccine.

There are a few counts of this clonotype. The chain combines TRBV9 with TRBJ2-3, with 9 bases lining up with TRBD1. J lost 2 bases, V lost 4 bases, and 8 bases had no gene match. Germline loops: CDR1 SGDLS, CDR2 YYNGEE. The CDR3 spans 16 residues. The CDR3: CASSLTGTGYTDTQYF. For the CDR3, the DNA is TGTGCCAGCAGCCTAACCGGGACAGGGTACACAGATACGCAGTATTTT. Complete variable domain (other parts from reference TRBV9 and TRBJ2-3): DSGVTQTPKHLITATGQRVTLRCSPRSGDLSVYWYQQSLDQGLQFLIQYYNGEERAKGNILERFSAQQFPDLHSELNLSSLELGDSALYFCASSLTGTGYTDTQYFGPGTRLTVL.

The rearrangement joins TRBV2 to TRBJ2-7; perhaps TRBD2 as D (6 bases). V lost 7 bases and J 9 bases, leaving 22 bases between the germline ends. CDR3 length: 14 amino acids. In germline, CDR1 is SNHLY, CDR2 FYNNEI. The CDR3 DNA reads as TGTGCCAGCACCCAAGGAAGACGGGGAGGATGGCAGTACTTC. Translated: CASTQGRRGGWQYF.

This clonotype has only a few counts. V and J are TRBV28 and TRBJ2-4; D possibly corresponds to TRBD2 (6 bases). Germline V CDR1 and CDR2: MDHEN, SYDVKM. The ends were cut back, 7 bases at V and 15 bases at J, with 25 bases in the middle. The CDR3 covers 14 residues. Here the CDR3 DNA reads TGTGCCAGCACCTTCGGGGGATTAAAGGGGCGTCCGTACTTC. Translation: CASTFGGLKGRPYF. The whole variable domain, filled in from reference TRBV28 and TRBJ2-4, reads DVKVTQSSRYLVKRTGEKVFLECVQDMDHENMFWYRQDPGLGLRLIYFSYDVKMKEKGDIPEGYSVSREKKERFSLILESASTNQTSMYLCASTFGGLKGRPYFGAGTRLSVL.

This clonotype was counted between two and nine times. This sequence joins TRBV3-1 and TRBJ2-7, with a tentative D call TRBD2 (7 bases). CDR1 is LGHDT, CDR2 YNNKEL, per germline (reference sequence). CDR3 length: 13 amino acids. V lost 7 bases, J lost 4 bases, and 14 bases lay in between. CDR3 residues: CASTRGDKYEQYF. The CDR3 nucleotides read TGTGCCAGCACACGGGGGGACAAGTACGAGCAGTACTTC.

This clonotype was counted at least ten times. CDR3 amino acids: CSVGGGHTEAFF. CDR3 DNA: TGCAGCGTTGGGGGGGGCCACACTGAAGCTTTCTTT. The gene calls are TRBV29-1 and TRBJ1-1; tentative D call: TRBD1 (6 bases). The V end lost 4 bases, the J end lost 3 bases, and 9 bases lay between the germline ends. The CDR3 has 12 residues. Germline values: CDR1 SQVTM, CDR2 ANQGSEA.

This clonotype was detected only a few times. The V gene is TRBV6-1, the J gene TRBJ1-6, with D perhaps matching TRBD1 (5 bases). CDR3 length equals 15 residues. Trimming shortened V by 6 bases and J by 10 bases, and 19 bases separated the two germline ends. Germline values: CDR1 MNHNS, CDR2 SASEGT. CDR3 region: CASSEIAGFQSPLHF. The CDR3 region has the DNA TGTGCCAGCAGCGAAATTGCAGGGTTTCAATCACCCCTCCACTTT.

V and J are TRBV5-1 and TRBJ2-6; maybe TRBD1 (5 bases). V dropped 0 bases and J dropped 10 bases, with 17 bases sitting between them. Germline-derived CDR1 and CDR2 are SGHRS and YFSETQ. The CDR3 covers 16 residues. The CDR3 nucleotides read TGCGCCAGCAGCTTGGCCACGACAGCCCCATCTAACGTCCTGACTTTC. Translating it yields CASSLATTAPSNVLTF.

This clonotype was counted at least ten times. The chain couples TRBV7-8 to TRBJ2-7; 7 bases agree with TRBD1. V lost 6 bases to trimming and J lost 4 bases; unmatched junction nucleotides: 3. Germline assignment: CDR1 SGHVS and CDR2 FQNEAQ. The CDR3 is 12 residues long. The CDR3, as DNA: TGTGCCAGCAGTAGGGGACAGTACGAGCAGTACTTC. Encoded protein: CASSRGQYEQYF.

This clonotype was picked up a small number of times. CDR3 region: CSADGTGEGEKLFF. The CDR3 nucleotides read TGCAGTGCTGACGGGACAGGGGAGGGTGAAAAACTGTTTTTT. The rearrangement links TRBV20-1 to TRBJ1-4; 10 bases match TRBD1. This CDR3 spans 14 amino acids. The trim removed 5 bases at V and 7 bases at J, leaving 7 bases unmatched. CDR1 and CDR2 (germline): DFQATT, SNEGSKA (reference sequence).

This clonotype was seen only a few times. V is TRBV9 and J is TRBJ2-5; D not certain. Looked up from germline, CDR1 is SGDLS and CDR2 is YYNGEE. This CDR3 comprises 15 residues. V gave up 1 base and J gave up 5 bases, with 15 bases separating them. The chain's CDR3 is CASSVSGKPVETQYF. CDR3 nucleotide sequence: TGTGCCAGCAGCGTATCCGGCAAACCGGTGGAGACCCAGTACTTC.

In this sample, this clonotype turned up a few times. V gene TRBV19 combines with J gene TRBJ2-1; D might be TRBD2 (5 bases). V was trimmed by 5 bases and J by 5 bases, leaving 22 bases between them. Germline assignment: CDR1 LNHDA and CDR2 SQIVND (reference sequence). The CDR3 runs to 17 residues. CDR3 region: CASSPRGMGGYNNEQFF. DNA of the CDR3: TGTGCCAGTAGTCCCCGGGGTATGGGCGGATATAACAATGAGCAGTTCTTC.

V usage is TRBV3-1 and J usage is TRBJ2-1, with D tentatively TRBD1 (5 bases). The germline V gene has CDR1 LGHDT and CDR2 YNNKEL (reference sequence). V was cut by 0 bases and J by 5 bases, with 11 bases left in between. The CDR3 runs to 15 residues. DNA for the CDR3: TGTGCCAGCAGCCAAGATCTGGGGCTTCACAATGAGCAGTTCTTC. Protein product: CASSQDLGLHNEQFF.

The chain couples TRBV4-1 to TRBJ2-3; D may be TRBD1 (6 bases). Trimming removed 4 bases from V and 2 bases from J, with 13 bases in between. CDR1 and CDR2 (germline): MGHRA, YSYEKL. This CDR3 has 15 residues. The CDR3 spells CASSLQGLATDTQYF. For the CDR3, the DNA is TGCGCCAGCAGCCTACAGGGATTAGCCACAGATACGCAGTATTTT.

This clonotype was seen a single time. This chain links TRBV6-5 with TRBJ1-6; D is unclear. The CDR3 consists of 13 residues. Germline V gene sequence: CDR1 MNHEY, CDR2 SVGAGI. With 0 bases removed from V and 10 bases from J, the gap between germline ends came to 7 bases. CDR3 region: CASSYSRESPLHF. CDR3 coding DNA: TGTGCCAGCAGTTACTCAAGGGAGTCACCCCTCCACTTT.

A few counts support this clonotype. This chain connects TRBV20-1 to TRBJ2-7, with D possibly TRBD2 on 6 matching bases. V lost 6 bases to trimming and J lost 4 bases, with 10 bases between them. The CDR3 totals 11 residues. Per the germline V gene, CDR1 is DFQATT and CDR2 is SNEGSKA (reference sequence). The CDR3: CSARRGYEQYF. The CDR3 bases are TGCAGTGCCCGGAGGGGTTACGAGCAGTACTTC.

The chain recombines TRBV28 with TRBJ2-7; D not resolved. Per the germline V gene, CDR1 is MDHEN and CDR2 is SYDVKM. CDR3 length equals 11 residues. V was clipped by 7 bases and J by 5 bases, with 9 bases between them. This chain's CDR3 is CASTSLNEQYF. DNA of the CDR3: TGTGCCAGCACTTCCCTAAACGAGCAGTACTTC. The entire variable domain, with the rest obtained from reference TRBV28 and TRBJ2-7, is as follows: DVKVTQSSRYLVKRTGEKVFLECVQDMDHENMFWYRQDPGLGLRLIYFSYDVKMKEKGDIPEGYSVSREKKERFSLILESASTNQTSMYLCASTSLNEQYFGPGTRLTVT.

The rearrangement links TRBV7-9 to TRBJ2-1; D gene unclear. The CDR3 extends over 14 amino acids. V gave up 0 bases and J gave up 4 bases, with 7 bases separating them. CDR1 and CDR2 from the germline V gene are SEHNR and FQNEAQ (reference sequence). CDR3 DNA sequence: TGTGCCAGCAGCTTAGCGTGGCAGTACAATGAGCAGTTCTTC. Translated, it gives CASSLAWQYNEQFF.

This sequence joins TRBV6-2 or TRBV6-3 and TRBJ1-5, with unresolved D. CDR1 is MNHEY, CDR2 SVGEGT, per germline. The CDR3 spans 15 residues. Trimming removed 3 bases from V and 0 bases from J, with 9 bases in between. The chain's CDR3 is CASSYDQNSNQPQHF. The CDR3 DNA reads as TGTGCCAGCAGTTATGATCAGAATAGCAATCAGCCCCAGCATTTT.

This clonotype was counted only a few times. This rearrangement joins TRBV27 to TRBJ2-7; 8 nucleotides align to TRBD1. The V and J ends lost 3 bases and 3 bases, in that order; junction bases with no gene match: 7. The germline V gene has CDR1 MNHEY and CDR2 SMNVEV (reference sequence). The CDR3 runs to 15 residues. Here the CDR3 DNA reads TGTGCCAGCAGTTTCGGACAGGGATTCCTCTACGAGCAGTACTTC. This translates into CASSFGQGFLYEQYF.

This clonotype was seen repeatedly, ten times or more. The chain combines TRBV20-1 with TRBJ2-3; the D gene is possibly TRBD2 (6 bases). The length of the CDR3 is 15 residues. Per germline, CDR1 DFQATT and CDR2 SNEGSKA (reference sequence). V shed 4 bases and J shed 7 bases, with 21 bases lying between them. This chain's CDR3 is CSATGGAGTHHTQYF. DNA for the CDR3: TGCAGTGCTACTGGTGGGGCGGGGACGCACCATACGCAGTATTTT.

This rearrangement joins TRBV29-1 to TRBJ2-7, with unresolved D. Trimming cost V 4 bases and J 6 bases, with 13 bases left between them. The germline V gene has CDR1 SQVTM and CDR2 ANQGSEA. The CDR3 loop spans 12 amino acids. The CDR3 loop is CSVVWVGPEQYF. Here the CDR3 DNA reads TGCAGCGTTGTGTGGGTCGGTCCCGAGCAGTACTTC.